The 31 T cell receptor beta chains below all came from one sample that was sequenced in a study of shared clonotypes between healthy human individuals. Here immunoSEQ multiplex PCR was the method, and the copy in TCRdb shows in-frame clones only, minus some. Among 850,000 to 1,100,000 clones listed, approximately 75% were seen once. Sequencing was performed on memory CD4+ T cells from PBMCs. Subset noted: CD45RA-negative fraction. The receptor source for this set is a man aged 18 to 35 in good health. Some clones in this sample may be carry-over from other donors' samples.

V usage is TRBV15 and J usage is TRBJ1-1, with D perhaps matching TRBD1 (5 bases). The CDR3 spans 15 residues. Germline V lookup: CDR1 LNHNV, CDR2 YYDKDF (reference sequence). V was pared by 1 base and J by 2 bases, with 11 bases between. The CDR3 nucleotides read TGTGCCACCAGCAGAGCAGGACACGACAACACTGAAGCTTTCTTT. Translated: CATSRAGHDNTEAFF.

The genes are TRBV4-1 and TRBJ2-1; D remains unclear. The V end lost 1 base, the J end lost 0 bases, and 16 bases lay between the germline ends. The germline gives CDR1 MGHRA, CDR2 YSYEKL. The CDR3 runs to 18 residues. The CDR3 DNA is TGCGCCAGCAGCCAAGTTCAGGCCTATTTGGGCTCCTACAATGAGCAGTTCTTC. Its translation is CASSQVQAYLGSYNEQFF.

The chain links TRBV15 to TRBJ2-7, with D perhaps given as TRBD1 or TRBD2 (6 bases each). CDR1 and CDR2 (germline): LNHNV, YYDKDF (reference sequence). Trimming removed 5 bases at V and 5 bases at J, with 19 bases between. This CDR3 region has 15 residues. The CDR3, as DNA: TGTGCCACCAGCCCAGGGGTAGCGGCTGTCCACGAGCAGTACTTC. It codes for CATSPGVAAVHEQYF.

This clone was counted many times. CDR3 amino acids: CASSWDRTAYEQYF. Here the CDR3 DNA reads TGTGCCAGCAGCTGGGACAGGACCGCCTACGAGCAGTACTTC. This chain uses TRBV6-1 with TRBJ2-7; 8 bases align to TRBD1. Trimming at V came to 6 bases and at J to 2 bases, leaving 6 bases not matched to a gene. The CDR3 totals 14 residues. Germline-derived CDR1 and CDR2 are MNHNS and SASEGT.

The chain is built from TRBV4-2 and TRBJ1-2; 10 bases map to TRBD1. J gave up 5 bases and V 4 bases, and 7 bases lay outside the gene matches. The CDR3 totals 15 residues. Germline V CDR1 and CDR2: LGHNA, YNFKEQ. CDR3 amino acids: CASSPQTDRGYGYTF. CDR3 nucleotides: TGTGCCAGCAGCCCACAAACGGACAGGGGGTATGGCTACACCTTC.

The V and J genes are TRBV7-9 and TRBJ2-3, with D perhaps TRBD2 (6 bases). This CDR3 is built from 13 residues. The V end was cut by 3 bases, the J end by 6 bases, with 10 bases between. Germline V gives CDR1 SEHNR, CDR2 FQNEAQ (reference sequence). The CDR3: CASSFGGFDTQYF. The CDR3 region has the DNA TGTGCCAGCAGCTTCGGAGGGTTTGATACGCAGTATTTT.

The chain employs TRBV28 and TRBJ2-7; unclear D gene. Trimming cost V 5 bases and J 6 bases, with 14 bases left between them. This CDR3 contains 13 residues. Germline V gives CDR1 MDHEN, CDR2 SYDVKM. This CDR3 is CASSQPARPEQYF. The CDR3 coding sequence is TGTGCCAGCAGTCAGCCGGCCCGCCCCGAGCAGTACTTC.

The CDR3 sequence is CAWSVRLGRGTGELFF. The CDR3 DNA reads as TGTGCCTGGAGTGTACGGTTGGGAAGGGGTACCGGGGAGCTGTTTTTT. V gene TRBV30 combines with J gene TRBJ2-2; a weak D match, TRBD1 (5 bases). The CDR3 sequence is 16 residues long. Germline CDR1 reads GTSNPN; CDR2 reads SVGIG (reference sequence). Deletions cut 0 bases from V and 5 bases from J, with 16 bases between.

The chain joins TRBV5-5 to TRBJ2-7; TRBD2 is a possible D gene (5 bases). Germline V lookup: CDR1 SGHKS, CDR2 YYEKEE (reference sequence). V lost 7 bases to trimming and J lost 4 bases, with 15 bases between them. The CDR3 has 13 amino acids. CDR3 in amino acids: CASQRTLRYEQYF. CDR3 bases: TGTGCCAGCCAGCGGACCCTACGGTACGAGCAGTACTTC. Supplemented by reference TRBV5-5 and TRBJ2-7, the full variable domain reads DAGVTQSPTHLIKTRGQQVTLRCSPISGHKSVSWYQQVLGQGPQFIFQYYEKEERGRGNFPDRFSARQFPNYSSELNVNALLLGDSALYLCASQRTLRYEQYFGPGTRLTVT.

The chain recombines TRBV5-8 with TRBJ2-1; 12 nucleotides match TRBD2. Per the germline V gene, CDR1 is SGHTS and CDR2 is YDEGEE. V shed 1 base, J shed 6 bases, and the junction held 2 bases outside the gene matches. This CDR3 is built from 15 residues. The DNA of the CDR3 is TGTGCCAGCAGCTTGACTAGCGGGAGGATCAATGAGCAGTTCTTC. Encoded protein: CASSLTSGRINEQFF.

V gene TRBV19 combines with J gene TRBJ2-2; no definite D call. V was shortened by 2 bases and J by 5 bases, with 9 bases between the two germline ends. The germline V gene has CDR1 LNHDA and CDR2 SQIVND (reference sequence). This CDR3 has 14 amino acids. DNA for the CDR3: TGTGCCAGTAGTATAAGACCCTTAACCGGGGAGCTGTTTTTT. It yields the protein CASSIRPLTGELFF.

V usage is TRBV15 and J usage is TRBJ2-7; TRBD1 is a possible D gene (6 bases). The germline V gene encodes CDR1 LNHNV and CDR2 YYDKDF (reference sequence). The germline V and J ends were trimmed by 2 bases and 2 bases, with 19 bases remaining between them. CDR3 size: 17 residues. CDR3 coding DNA: TGTGCCACCAGCAGATCATTCAACAGGGAGCTTCCCTACGAGCAGTACTTC. This sequence encodes CATSRSFNRELPYEQYF.

The chain employs TRBV6-6 and TRBJ1-1; D perhaps matches TRBD1 (6 bases). This CDR3 comprises 13 residues. Germline loops: CDR1 MNHNY, CDR2 SVGAGI (reference sequence). The ends were cut back, 7 bases at V and 5 bases at J, with 14 bases in the middle. Written as DNA, the CDR3 is TGTGCCAGCACCGACAACAGGGTAACTGAAGCTTTCTTT. This codes for CASTDNRVTEAFF.

The chain links TRBV5-1 to TRBJ2-3; D is unresolved. The CDR3 extends over 15 amino acids. Between the trimmed V and J ends, which lost 0 bases and 1 base, there was a span of 9 bases. Germline V CDR1 and CDR2: SGHRS, YFSETQ. The CDR3 here is CASSLAVQGTDTQYF. CDR3 coding DNA: TGCGCCAGCAGCTTGGCCGTGCAGGGCACAGATACGCAGTATTTT.

This clone was counted many times. This chain connects TRBV10-3 to TRBJ1-2; D remains ambiguous. The V end lost 1 base, the J end lost 4 bases, and 7 bases lay between the germline ends. Germline CDR1 and CDR2: ENHRY and SYGVKD. This CDR3 region has 13 residues. DNA for the CDR3: TGTGCCATCAGTGAGTGGCAACTCTATGGCTACACCTTC. Translated, it gives CAISEWQLYGYTF.

CDR3 sequence: CASSLRAGGRTDTQYF. In nucleotides, the CDR3 is TGTGCCAGCAGCTTACGAGCGGGAGGCCGCACAGATACGCAGTATTTT. This chain uses TRBV7-8 with TRBJ2-3; 9 nucleotides line up with TRBD2. The germline V gene encodes CDR1 SGHVS and CDR2 FQNEAQ. V lost 2 bases, J lost 1 base, and 4 bases stayed unmatched. There are 16 residues in the CDR3.

This chain joins TRBV4-3 and TRBJ2-2; the D gene is possibly TRBD1 (5 bases). This CDR3 spans 15 amino acids. V dropped 6 bases and J dropped 0 bases, with 11 bases sitting between them. Germline V CDR1 and CDR2: LGHNA, YSLEER. CDR3 region: CASSLGATNTGELFF. The CDR3 region has the DNA TGCGCCAGCAGTTTAGGGGCCACGAACACCGGGGAGCTGTTTTTT.

Details on this clone: The sample carries other DNA sequences with the same CDR3. CDR3 in amino acids: CASSLFGGLNTGELFF. The CDR3 DNA follows: TGCGCCAGCAGCTTGTTCGGGGGATTAAACACCGGGGAGCTGTTTTTT. V and J are TRBV5-1 and TRBJ2-2, with a weak D call TRBD2 (6 bases). This CDR3 spans 16 amino acids. V lost 1 base, J lost 2 bases, and 12 bases lay in between. Per germline, CDR1 SGHRS and CDR2 YFSETQ.

The chain joins TRBV11-2 to TRBJ2-7; D is possibly TRBD1 or TRBD2 (5 bases each). Germline V CDR1 and CDR2: SGHAT, FQNNGV. The CDR3 is made up of 15 amino acids. V was shortened by 3 bases and J by 2 bases, with 14 bases between the two germline ends. In DNA form, the CDR3 reads TGTGCCAGCAGCTTCCTAGAGGGGAGAACCTACGAGCAGTACTTC. It is translated as CASSFLEGRTYEQYF. The full variable domain, in which reference TRBV11-2 and TRBJ2-7 provide the parts outside the CDR3, is EAGVAQSPRYKIIEKRQSVAFWCNPISGHATLYWYQQILGQGPKLLIQFQNNGVVDDSQLPKDRFSAERLKGVDSTLKIQPAKLEDSAVYLCASSFLEGRTYEQYFGPGTRLTVT.

This chain links TRBV7-3 with TRBJ1-1; D is undetermined. In germline, CDR1 is SGHTA, CDR2 FQGTGA. The V gene lost 4 bases and the J gene lost 3 bases, with 9 bases spanning the gap. The CDR3 runs to 13 residues. CDR3 residues: CASSSQRDTEAFF. Here the CDR3 DNA reads TGTGCCAGCAGCTCACAGCGGGACACTGAAGCTTTCTTT.

The chain is built from TRBV6-9 and TRBJ1-3; no definite D call. The CDR3 has 14 amino acids. Germline V gene lookup returns CDR1 MNHGY and CDR2 SVAAGI. V was pared by 4 bases and J by 0 bases, with 7 bases between. This CDR3 reads CASSSNTSGNTIYF. CDR3 in DNA: TGTGCCAGCAGTTCCAACACCTCTGGAAACACCATATATTTT.

The chain employs TRBV11-2 and TRBJ2-7; D ambiguous. Germline CDR1 SGHAT, CDR2 FQNNGV. This CDR3 spans 14 amino acids. V was clipped by 0 bases and J by 0 bases, with 6 bases between them. Here the CDR3 DNA reads TGTGCCAGCAGCTTAGAACTGACCTCCTACGAGCAGTACTTC. It codes for CASSLELTSYEQYF.

The chain recombines TRBV30 with TRBJ2-7; a possible D gene is TRBD2 (6 bases). From germline, CDR1 is GTSNPN and CDR2 SVGIG (reference sequence). This CDR3 spans 12 amino acids. CDR3 nucleotides: TGTGTGGGAGGCAGGCCTGGGCGCGAGCAGTACTTC. Translating it yields CVGGRPGREQYF. Filled out from reference TRBV30 and TRBJ2-7, the complete variable domain reads SQTIHQWPATLVQPVGSPLSLECTVEGTSNPNLYWYRQAAGRGLQLLFYSVGIGQISSEVPQNLSASRPQDRQFILSSKKLLLSDSGFYLCVGGRPGREQYFGPGTRLTVT.

The genes are TRBV6-5 and TRBJ2-1; maybe TRBD2 (7 bases). This CDR3 spans 15 amino acids. Germline loops: CDR1 MNHEY, CDR2 SVGAGI. V lost 8 bases to trimming and J lost 7 bases, with 21 bases between them. CDR3 sequence (DNA): TGTGCCAGCGTCAGGAGGGGGGGGCGGAGGAATGAGCAGTTCTTC. Protein product: CASVRRGGRRNEQFF.

The chain links TRBV2 to TRBJ1-5; D is unresolved. The CDR3 is 12 amino acids. V lost 8 bases to trimming and J lost 7 bases, with 12 bases between them. Germline CDR1 is SNHLY and CDR2 is FYNNEI. The CDR3 spells CASGDGRQPQHF. CDR3 bases: TGTGCCAGCGGAGATGGGAGGCAGCCCCAGCATTTT.

The chain employs TRBV2 and TRBJ2-5; perhaps TRBD1 as D (5 bases). This CDR3 is 15 amino acids long. The V gene lost 5 bases and the J gene lost 0 bases, with 13 bases spanning the gap. Germline lookup yields CDR1 SNHLY and CDR2 FYNNEI. In nucleotides, the CDR3 is TGTGCCAGCAGTCCCTGGACACCCCACCAAGAGACCCAGTACTTC. This encodes CASSPWTPHQETQYF.

This chain links TRBV5-4 with TRBJ2-1, with TRBD2 matching 12 bases. Trimming removed 2 bases from V and 9 bases from J; junction bases left unmatched: 6. This CDR3 spans 15 amino acids. Looked up from germline, CDR1 is SGHNT and CDR2 is YYREEE (reference sequence). The CDR3 bases are TGTGCCAGCAGCTTCCTAGCGGGAGGGCCACGTGAGCAGTTCTTC. Its translation: CASSFLAGGPREQFF. The complete variable domain, with remaining parts taken from reference TRBV5-4 and TRBJ2-1, reads ETGVTQSPTHLIKTRGQQVTLRCSSQSGHNTVSWYQQALGQGPQFIFQYYREEENGRGNFPPRFSGLQFPNYSSELNVNALELDDSALYLCASSFLAGGPREQFFGPGTRLTVL.

The chain employs TRBV6-1 and TRBJ2-3; TRBD2 matches 11 bases. The CDR3 has 16 amino acids. The ends lost 3 bases at V and 7 bases at J; junction bases unmatched: 9. CDR1 is MNHNS, CDR2 SASEGT, per germline. Written as DNA, the CDR3 is TGTGCCAGCAGTGAGGGGCTAGCGGGAGGCGGACATACGCAGTATTTT. Translation: CASSEGLAGGGHTQYF.

The rearrangement links TRBV28 to TRBJ2-1, with D possibly being TRBD2 (6 bases). V shed 3 bases and J shed 4 bases, with 10 bases lying between them. CDR1 and CDR2 from the germline V gene are MDHEN and SYDVKM. The CDR3 is 14 residues long. The CDR3 spells CASSLRDGYNEQFF. The CDR3 nucleotides read TGTGCCAGCAGTTTGCGGGACGGGTACAATGAGCAGTTCTTC.

The V call is TRBV6-5, the J call TRBJ2-7, with 7 nucleotides matching TRBD2. The CDR3 consists of 13 residues. Trimming took 2 bases from V and 5 from J; bases not matched to a gene: 3. Looked up from germline, CDR1 is MNHEY and CDR2 is SVGAGI. Written as DNA, the CDR3 is TGTGCCAGCAGTTACCTTCGGGGGGACGAGCAGTACTTC. Translation: CASSYLRGDEQYF.

V usage is TRBV15 and J usage is TRBJ2-5; 7 bases match TRBD1. The ends lost 2 bases at V and 4 bases at J; junction bases unmatched: 4. The CDR3 contains 14 residues. Germline CDR1 reads LNHNV; CDR2 reads YYDKDF (reference sequence). As DNA, the CDR3 is TGTGCCACCAGCAGACAGGGGGTTGTAGAGACCCAGTACTTC. Translated, it gives CATSRQGVVETQYF.